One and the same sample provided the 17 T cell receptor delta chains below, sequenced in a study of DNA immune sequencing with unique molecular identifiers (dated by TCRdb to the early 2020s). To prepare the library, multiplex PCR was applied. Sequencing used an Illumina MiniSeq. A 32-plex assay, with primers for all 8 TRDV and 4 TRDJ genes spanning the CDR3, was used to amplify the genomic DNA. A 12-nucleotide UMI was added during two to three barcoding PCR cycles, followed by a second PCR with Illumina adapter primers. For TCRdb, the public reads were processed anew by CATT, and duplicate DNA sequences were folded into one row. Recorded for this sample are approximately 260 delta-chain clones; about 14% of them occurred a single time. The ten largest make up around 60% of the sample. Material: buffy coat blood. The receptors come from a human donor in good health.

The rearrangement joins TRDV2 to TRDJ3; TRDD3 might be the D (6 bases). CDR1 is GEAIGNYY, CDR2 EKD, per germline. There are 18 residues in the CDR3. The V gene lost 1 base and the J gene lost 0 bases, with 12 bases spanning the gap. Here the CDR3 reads CACDTAGATSWDTRQMFF. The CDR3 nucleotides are TGTGCCTGTGACACGGCTGGGGCCACCTCCTGGGACACCCGACAGATGTTTTTC.

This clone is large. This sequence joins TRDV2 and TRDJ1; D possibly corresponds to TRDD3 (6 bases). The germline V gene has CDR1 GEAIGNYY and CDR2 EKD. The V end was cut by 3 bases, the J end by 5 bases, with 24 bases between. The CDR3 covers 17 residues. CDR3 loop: CACDSLSLLGLVDKLIF. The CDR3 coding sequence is TGTGCCTGTGACTCCCTCTCTTTACTGGGACTCGTAGATAAACTCATCTTT.

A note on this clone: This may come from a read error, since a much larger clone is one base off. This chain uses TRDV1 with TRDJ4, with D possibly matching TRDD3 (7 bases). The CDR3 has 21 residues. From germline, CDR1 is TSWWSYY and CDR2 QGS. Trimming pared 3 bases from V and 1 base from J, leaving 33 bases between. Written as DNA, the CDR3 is TGTGCTCTTGGGGAGGCGAGGCGTGCTTTCCTAAAGTACTGGGGAGGCAGACCCCTGATCTTT. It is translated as CALGEARRAFLKYWGGRPLIF.

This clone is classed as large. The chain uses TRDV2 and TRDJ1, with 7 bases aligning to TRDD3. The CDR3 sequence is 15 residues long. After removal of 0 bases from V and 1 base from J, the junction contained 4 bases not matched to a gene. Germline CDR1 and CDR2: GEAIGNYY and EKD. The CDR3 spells CACDTVGEFTDKLIF. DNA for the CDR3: TGTGCCTGTGACACCGTGGGGGAATTCACCGATAAACTCATCTTT.

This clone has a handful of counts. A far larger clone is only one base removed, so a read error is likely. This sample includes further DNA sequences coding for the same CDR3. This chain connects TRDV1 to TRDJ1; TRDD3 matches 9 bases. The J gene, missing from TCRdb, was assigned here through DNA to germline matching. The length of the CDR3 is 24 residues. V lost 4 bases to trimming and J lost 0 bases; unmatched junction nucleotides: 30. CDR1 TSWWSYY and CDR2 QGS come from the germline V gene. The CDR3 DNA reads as TGTGCTCTTGGGGTGTCTCCCCTTGGCCCTGGGGATACGAGTACCCCTCCGTACACCGATAAACTCATCTTT. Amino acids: CALGVSPLGPGDTSTPPYTDKLIF.

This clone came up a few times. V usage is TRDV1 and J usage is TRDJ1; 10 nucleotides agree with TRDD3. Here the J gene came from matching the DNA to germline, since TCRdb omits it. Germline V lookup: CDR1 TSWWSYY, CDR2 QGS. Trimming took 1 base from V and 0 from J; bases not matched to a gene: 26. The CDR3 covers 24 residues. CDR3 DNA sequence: TGTGCTCTTGGGGAACGGGCCTACACGGTACTGGGGGATGTCTGTCGATGGTACACCGATAAACTCATCTTT. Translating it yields CALGERAYTVLGDVCRWYTDKLIF.

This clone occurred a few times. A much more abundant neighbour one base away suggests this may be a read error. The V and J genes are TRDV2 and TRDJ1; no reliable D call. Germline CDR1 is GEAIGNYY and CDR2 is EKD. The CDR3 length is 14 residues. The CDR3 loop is CACDTVGATDNLIF. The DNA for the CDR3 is TGTGCCTGTGACACCGTGGGAGCCACCGATAACCTCATCTTT.

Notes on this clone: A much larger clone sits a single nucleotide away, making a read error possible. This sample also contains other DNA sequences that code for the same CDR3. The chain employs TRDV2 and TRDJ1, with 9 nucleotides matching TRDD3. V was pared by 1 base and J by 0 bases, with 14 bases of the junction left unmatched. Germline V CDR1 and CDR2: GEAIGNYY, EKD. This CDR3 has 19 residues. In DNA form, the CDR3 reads TGTGCCTGTGACACTGTTGGTGGGGGATATGATCTGTACACCGATAAACTCATCTTT. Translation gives CACDTVGGGYDLYTDKLIF.

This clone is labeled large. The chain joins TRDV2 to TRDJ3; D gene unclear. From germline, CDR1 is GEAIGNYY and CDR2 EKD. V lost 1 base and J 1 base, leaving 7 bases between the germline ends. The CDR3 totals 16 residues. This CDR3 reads CACDTMGSWDTRQMFF. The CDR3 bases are TGTGCCTGTGACACGATGGGTTCCTGGGACACCCGACAGATGTTTTTC.

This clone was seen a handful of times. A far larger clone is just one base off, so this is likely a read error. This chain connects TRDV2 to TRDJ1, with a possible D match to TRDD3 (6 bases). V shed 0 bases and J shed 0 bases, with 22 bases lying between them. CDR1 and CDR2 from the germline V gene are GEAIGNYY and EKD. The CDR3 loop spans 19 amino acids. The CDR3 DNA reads TGTGCCTGTGACACCAGAGGTAACTGGGAGTCACCTTACACCGATAAACTCATCTTT. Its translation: CACDTRGNWESPYTDKLIF.

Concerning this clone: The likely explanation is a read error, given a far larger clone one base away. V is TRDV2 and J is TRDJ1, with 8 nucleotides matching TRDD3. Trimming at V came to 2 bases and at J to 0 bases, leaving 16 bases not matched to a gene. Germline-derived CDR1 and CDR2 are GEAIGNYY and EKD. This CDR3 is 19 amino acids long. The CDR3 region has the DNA TGTGCCTGTGACAACAGAGGTAACTGGGGGTCACCTTACACCGATAAACTCATCTTT. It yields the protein CACDNRGNWGSPYTDKLIF.

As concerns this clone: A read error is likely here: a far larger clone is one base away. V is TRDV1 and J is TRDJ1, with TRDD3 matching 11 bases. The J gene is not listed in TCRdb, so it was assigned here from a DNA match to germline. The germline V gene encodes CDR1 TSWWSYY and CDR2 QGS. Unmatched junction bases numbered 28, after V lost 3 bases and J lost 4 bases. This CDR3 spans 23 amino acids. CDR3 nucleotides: TGTGCTCTTGGGGAGGGGTTAGAGCCCGGTGGGGGATACGCCGAGTACCACTGCGATAAACTCATCTTT. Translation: CALGEGLEPGGGYAEYHCDKLIF.

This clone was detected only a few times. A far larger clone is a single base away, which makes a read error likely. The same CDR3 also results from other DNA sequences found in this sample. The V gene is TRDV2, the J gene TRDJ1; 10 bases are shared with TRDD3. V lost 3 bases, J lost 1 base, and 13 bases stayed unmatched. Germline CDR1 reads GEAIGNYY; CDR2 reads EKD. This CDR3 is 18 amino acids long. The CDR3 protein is CACDDLGGYAGFTDKLIF. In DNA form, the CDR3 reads TGTGCCTGTGACGATCTCGGGGGATACGCGGGTTTCACCGATAAACTCATCTTT.

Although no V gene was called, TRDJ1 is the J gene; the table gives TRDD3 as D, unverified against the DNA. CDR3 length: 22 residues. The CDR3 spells CACDTVGSTSTGGPAVHQKLIF. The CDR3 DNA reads TGTGCCTGTGACACCGTCGGATCTACTAGTACTGGGGGTCCCGCAGTCCATCAGAAACTCATCTTT.

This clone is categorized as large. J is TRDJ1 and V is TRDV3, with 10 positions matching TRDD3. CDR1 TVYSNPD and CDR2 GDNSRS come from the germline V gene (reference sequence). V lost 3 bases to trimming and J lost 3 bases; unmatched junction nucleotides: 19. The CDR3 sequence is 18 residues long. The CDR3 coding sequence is TGTGCCTTAGGGCCTTCCGCCGTACTGGGGGATGGGGCCGATAAACTCATCTTT. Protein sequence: CALGPSAVLGDGADKLIF.

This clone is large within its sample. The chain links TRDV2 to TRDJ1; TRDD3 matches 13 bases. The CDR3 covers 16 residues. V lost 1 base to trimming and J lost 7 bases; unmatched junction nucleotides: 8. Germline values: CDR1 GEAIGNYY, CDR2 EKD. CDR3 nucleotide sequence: TGTGCCTGTGACACACTCACTGGGGGATACGTTGCTAAACTCATCTTT. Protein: CACDTLTGGYVAKLIF.

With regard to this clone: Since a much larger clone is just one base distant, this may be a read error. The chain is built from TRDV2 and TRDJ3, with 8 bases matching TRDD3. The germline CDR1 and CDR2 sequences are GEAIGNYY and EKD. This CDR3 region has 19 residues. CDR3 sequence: CACGTVGDTDSWDTRQMFF. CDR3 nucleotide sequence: TGTGCCTGTGGCACCGTTGGGGATACTGACTCCTGGGACACCCGACAGATGTTTTTC.